The source of this TCR beta chain is a study of blood T cell repertoires in COVID-19. This clone was detected only once. Measured with immunoSEQ multiplex PCR; TCRdb has only the in-frame clones, and not every one. The sample lists 180,000 or so clones, roughly 84% seen once, with 6% to 8% in the top ten. The CDR3 consists of 13 residues. The germline gives CDR1 SGHKS, CDR2 YYEKEE (reference sequence). V was pared by 4 bases and J by 3 bases, with 10 bases between. This TCR came from a man aged 35-49 years who had recovered from COVID-19. The chain carries TRBV5-5 and TRBJ1-1; no firm D call. The sequencing input was PBMCs or T cells enriched from blood (not recorded which). The DNA for the CDR3 is TGTGCCAGCAGCCGTAGTACCTACACTGAAGCTTTCTTT. Translating gives CASSRSTYTEAFF.